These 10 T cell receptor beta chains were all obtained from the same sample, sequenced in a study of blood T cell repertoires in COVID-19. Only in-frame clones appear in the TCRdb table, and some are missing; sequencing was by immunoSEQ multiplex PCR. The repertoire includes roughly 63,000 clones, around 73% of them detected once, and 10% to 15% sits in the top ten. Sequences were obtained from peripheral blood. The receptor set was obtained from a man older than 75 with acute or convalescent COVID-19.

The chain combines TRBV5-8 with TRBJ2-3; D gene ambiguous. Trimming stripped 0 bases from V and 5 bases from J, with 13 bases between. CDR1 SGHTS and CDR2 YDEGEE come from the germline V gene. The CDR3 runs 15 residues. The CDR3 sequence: CASSLVLPSEDTQYF. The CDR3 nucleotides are TGTGCCAGCAGCTTGGTCCTGCCTAGTGAAGATACGCAGTATTTT.

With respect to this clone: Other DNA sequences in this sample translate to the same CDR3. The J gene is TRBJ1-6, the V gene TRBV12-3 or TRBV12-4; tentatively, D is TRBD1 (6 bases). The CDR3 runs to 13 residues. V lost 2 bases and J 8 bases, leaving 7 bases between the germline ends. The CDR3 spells CASSLNRDSPLHF. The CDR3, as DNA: TGTGCCAGCAGTTTAAACAGGGATTCACCCCTCCACTTT.

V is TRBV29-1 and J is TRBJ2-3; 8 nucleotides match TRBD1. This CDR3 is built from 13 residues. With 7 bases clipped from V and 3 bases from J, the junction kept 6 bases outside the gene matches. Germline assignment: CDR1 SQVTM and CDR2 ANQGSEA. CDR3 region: CSGGQGLTDTQYF. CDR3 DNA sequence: TGCAGCGGAGGACAGGGTTTAACAGATACGCAGTATTTT.

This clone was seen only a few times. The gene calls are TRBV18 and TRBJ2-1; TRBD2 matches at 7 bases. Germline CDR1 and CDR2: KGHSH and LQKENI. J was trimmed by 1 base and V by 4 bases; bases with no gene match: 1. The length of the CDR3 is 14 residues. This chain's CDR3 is CASSQLASYNEQFF. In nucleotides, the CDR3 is TGTGCCAGCTCACAACTAGCGTCCTACAATGAGCAGTTCTTC.

CDR3 nucleotides: TGTGCCAGTAGTCCAGCAGGGCTAGCGGGATACAATGAGCAGTTCTTC. Translation: CASSPAGLAGYNEQFF. V is TRBV19 and J is TRBJ2-1, with TRBD2 matching over 9 bases. Germline CDR1 and CDR2: LNHDA and SQIVND (reference sequence). The CDR3 spans 16 residues. The ends lost 5 bases at V and 4 bases at J; junction bases unmatched: 9.

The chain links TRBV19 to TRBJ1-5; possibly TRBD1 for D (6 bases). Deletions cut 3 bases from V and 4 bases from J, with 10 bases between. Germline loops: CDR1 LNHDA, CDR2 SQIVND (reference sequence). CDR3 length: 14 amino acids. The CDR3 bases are TGTGCCAGTAGTATGTTTAGGGGGAATCAGCCCCAGCATTTT. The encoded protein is CASSMFRGNQPQHF.

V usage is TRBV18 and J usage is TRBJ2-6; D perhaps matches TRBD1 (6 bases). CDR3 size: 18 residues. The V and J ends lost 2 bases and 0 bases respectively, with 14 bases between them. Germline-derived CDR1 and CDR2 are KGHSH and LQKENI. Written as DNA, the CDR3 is TGTGCCAGCTCACCAGTGAACAGGGCCCTCTCTGGGGCCAACGTCCTGACTTTC. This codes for CASSPVNRALSGANVLTF.

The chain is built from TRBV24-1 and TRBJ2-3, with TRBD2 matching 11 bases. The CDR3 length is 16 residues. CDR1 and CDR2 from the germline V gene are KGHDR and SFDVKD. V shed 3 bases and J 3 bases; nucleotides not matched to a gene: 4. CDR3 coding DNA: TGTGCCACCAGTGATCCTAGCGGGAGGCCAACAGATACGCAGTATTTT. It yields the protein CATSDPSGRPTDTQYF.

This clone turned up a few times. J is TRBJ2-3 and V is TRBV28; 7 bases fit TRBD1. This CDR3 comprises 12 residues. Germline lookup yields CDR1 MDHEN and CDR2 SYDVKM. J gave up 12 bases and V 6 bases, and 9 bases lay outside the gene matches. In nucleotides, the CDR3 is TGTGCCAGCAGCTACAGGGGTAAGGTCCAGTATTTT. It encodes CASSYRGKVQYF.

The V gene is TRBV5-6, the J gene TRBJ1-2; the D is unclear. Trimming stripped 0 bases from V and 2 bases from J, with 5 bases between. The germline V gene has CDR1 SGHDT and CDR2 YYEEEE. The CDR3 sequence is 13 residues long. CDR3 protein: CASSLDRNYGYTF. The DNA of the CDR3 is TGTGCCAGCAGCTTGGACAGAAACTATGGCTACACCTTC.